This is a list of T cell receptor beta chains from one sample in a study of T cell responses to AZD1222 COVID-19 vaccine. TCRdb's copy holds only in-frame clones and misses some; the assay was immunoSEQ multiplex PCR. The sample consists of just over 95,000 clones, less than 90% of them appearing once. This material consisted of peripheral blood, taken on day 0 of AZD1222 vaccination. The receptors stem from an adult in good health. The CDR3 runs from the conserved cysteine through the conserved F or W. The D gene is left open where the match is weak. Expanded clones are given a class, and other clones once, few, many or no size at all.

d_gene | j_gene | v_gene | abundance | CDR3nt | CDR3aa
TRBD1 | TRBJ2-3 | TRBV4-3 | . | TGCGCCCGCAGCCAAGTCATGACAGGGTACGCAGATACGCAGTATTTT | CARSQVMTGYADTQYF
. | TRBJ2-3 | TRBV2 | . | TGTGCCAGCAGTGGGGTCAGCGGACCAACAACAGATACGCAGTATTTT | CASSGVSGPTTDTQYF
. | TRBJ2-7 | TRBV3-1/TRBV3-2 | . | TGTGCCAGCAGCCGCAACACCTACGAGCAGTACTTC | CASSRNTYEQYF
. | TRBJ2-7 | TRBV28 | . | TGTGCCAGCAGTTTACAGGGGCTGTACGAGCAGTACTTC | CASSLQGLYEQYF
TRBD1 | TRBJ1-1 | TRBV7-6 | . | TGTGCCAGCAGCTTACTGGCAGGGGGTCGGGATACTGAAGCTTTCTTT | CASSLLAGGRDTEAFF
. | TRBJ2-7 | TRBV7-2 | . | TGTGCCAGCAGCTTATCACCGGCGAGCTCCTACGAGCAGTACTTC | CASSLSPASSYEQYF
TRBD1 | TRBJ1-2 | TRBV2 | . | TGTGCCAGCAAGAAAGAACAGGGGGGTGTCGGCTACACCTTC | CASKKEQGGVGYTF
. | TRBJ1-6 | TRBV30 | . | TGTGCCTGGAGTGGGGGGGCCTACTATAATTCACCCCTCCACTTT | CAWSGGAYYNSPLHF
. | TRBJ1-1 | TRBV6-2/TRBV6-3 | . | TGTGCCAGCAGTTACTCGAGCCCTGAAGCTTTCTTT | CASSYSSPEAFF
. | TRBJ1-1 | TRBV27 | . | TGTGCCAGCAGTAAGGAGAACACTGAAGCTTTCTTT | CASSKENTEAFF
. | TRBJ1-2 | TRBV4-3 | . | TGCGCCAGCAGCCAAGCTGGCGAGGGCTCTAACTATGGCTACACCTTC | CASSQAGEGSNYGYTF
. | TRBJ2-7 | TRBV5-1 | . | TGCGCCAGCAGCTTGGGCGGATACGAGCAGTACTTC | CASSLGGYEQYF
TRBD2 | TRBJ2-5 | TRBV6-2/TRBV6-3 | . | TGTGCCAGCAGCTGGGGACTAGCGGGGGGATTCGGGCAAGAGACCCAGTACTTC | CASSWGLAGGFGQETQYF
. | TRBJ1-2 | TRBV6-5 | . | TGTGCCAGCAGAGCGGGGGAAGCTAACTATGGCTACACCTTC | CASRAGEANYGYTF
TRBD1 | TRBJ1-6 | TRBV18 | . | TGTGCCAGCTCACCGGGACAGGAAAATTCACCCCTCCACTTT | CASSPGQENSPLHF
TRBD1 | TRBJ1-2 | TRBV28 | . | TGTGCCAGCAGTTCCCCTCGGACAGGGGGAGGCTACACCTTC | CASSSPRTGGGYTF
. | TRBJ1-1 | TRBV21-1 | . | TGTGCCAGCAGCAAAGGGCCTGAAGCTTTCTTT | CASSKGPEAFF
. | TRBJ1-1 | TRBV7-7 | . | TGTGCCAGCAGCTCAGAACGAGCCGGGACGGTGGATCTCGGAAATGGGGCTGAAGCTTTCTTT | CASSSERAGTVDLGNGAEAFF
. | TRBJ2-7 | TRBV5-4 | . | TGTGCCAGCAGCTTCATCGGAAGCCAGCAGTACTTC | CASSFIGSQQYF
. | TRBJ1-4 | TRBV5-1 | . | TGCGCCGTGATGAGACGTAATGAAAAACTGTTTTTT | CAVMRRNEKLFF
. | TRBJ2-3 | TRBV19 | . | TGTGCCAGTAGTAGGGCAGATACGCAGTATTTT | CASSRADTQYF
TRBD1 | TRBJ1-2 | TRBV11-3 | . | TGTGCCAGCAGCTTAGTGATGGACAGGGGAGATTCGAATGGCTACACCTTC | CASSLVMDRGDSNGYTF
TRBD1 | TRBJ1-1 | TRBV7-9 | once | TGTGCCAGCAGCCCCGGGACAGGGGGCCTCACTGAAGCTTTCTTT | CASSPGTGGLTEAFF
. | TRBJ2-1 | TRBV9 | . | TGTGCCAGCAGCGTAGGCGGCGGGGATTCCTACAATGAGCAGTTCTTC | CASSVGGGDSYNEQFF
. | TRBJ2-5 | TRBV4-2 | . | TGTGCCAGCAGCCCCGAACACCAAGAGACCCAGTACTTC | CASSPEHQETQYF
. | TRBJ1-1 | TRBV5-6 | once | TGTGCCAGCAGTCGTCAAGCCCGGAACACTGAAGCTTTCTTT | CASSRQARNTEAFF